The TCR beta chain under discussion was sequenced for a study of OX40 agonist ivuxolimab in advanced cancers. CDR1 and CDR2 from the germline V gene are SGHRS and YFSETQ. This CDR3 comprises 15 residues. V lost 0 bases and J lost 7, with 15 bases in between. Sequencing was performed with immunoSEQ multiplex PCR; in TCRdb, only in-frame clones are kept and a portion is missing. The table has 45,000 to 55,000 clones, around 85% seen once. About this clone: The antigen is undetermined.

The study, taken as a whole, reports: Both blood CD4+ and CD8+ T cells showed clonal growth by week 6 at 0.1 to 3.0 mg/kg. Normalized T-cell clonal expansion was also low in a subset of nonresponders.

Sequencing was performed on CD4+ or CD8+ T cells sorted from blood, taken in a trial of the OX40 agonist ivuxolimab. The TCR comes from an adult with an advanced solid tumor such as melanoma, head and neck, liver or kidney cancer. The genes are TRBV5-1 and TRBJ2-3; unclear D gene. The chain's CDR3 is CASSLESGPLHTQYF. The CDR3, as DNA: TGCGCCAGCAGCTTGGAATCCGGACCCCTGCATACGCAGTATTTT.